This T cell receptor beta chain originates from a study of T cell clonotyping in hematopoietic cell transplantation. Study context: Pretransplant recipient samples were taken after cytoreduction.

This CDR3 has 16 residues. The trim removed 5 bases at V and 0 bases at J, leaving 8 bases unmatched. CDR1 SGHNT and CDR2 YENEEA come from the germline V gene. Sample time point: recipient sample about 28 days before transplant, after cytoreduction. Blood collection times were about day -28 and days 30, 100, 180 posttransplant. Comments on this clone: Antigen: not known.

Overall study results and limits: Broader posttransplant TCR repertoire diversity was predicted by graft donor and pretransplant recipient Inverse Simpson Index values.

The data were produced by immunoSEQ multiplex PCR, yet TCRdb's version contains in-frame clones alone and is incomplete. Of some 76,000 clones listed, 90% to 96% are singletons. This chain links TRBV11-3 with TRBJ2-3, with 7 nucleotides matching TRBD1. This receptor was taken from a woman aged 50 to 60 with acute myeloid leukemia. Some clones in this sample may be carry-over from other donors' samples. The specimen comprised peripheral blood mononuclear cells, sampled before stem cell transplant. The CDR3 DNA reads TGTGCCAGCAGCCTATCGACAGGGTTTAGCACAGATACGCAGTATTTT. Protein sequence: CASSLSTGFSTDTQYF.